Listed below are T cell receptor beta chains from one sample, sequenced in a study of blood T cells in healthy people across ages. TCRdb analysed the 5' RACE reads with MiXCR anew, one entry per CDR3 protein. Here the sample spans around 1.5 million distinct CDR3 sequences, around 36% being singletons. The source material was blood. The receptors come from a woman in her thirties in good health. The CDR3 runs from the conserved cysteine through the conserved F or W. D genes are given only for firm matches. Size is omitted from some rows. Given values are once, few, many or a class for expanded clones.

D | size | J | V | CDR3 | DNA
- | - | TRBJ2-1 | TRBV4-1 | CASSQGEGKSSYNEQFF | TGCGCCAGCAGCCAAGGTGAGGGTAAGAGCTCCTACAATGAGCAGTTCTTC
- | - | TRBJ2-1 | TRBV9 | CASSAASSYNEQFF | TGTGCCAGCAGCGCTGCTAGCTCCTACAATGAGCAGTTCTTC
TRBD2 | - | TRBJ2-1 | TRBV20-1 | CSARDGTSSRNEQFF | TGCAGTGCTAGAGATGGGACTAGCTCCAGGAATGAGCAGTTCTTC
TRBD1 | - | TRBJ2-7 | TRBV2 | CARREGTGVSYEQYF | TGTGCCCGCAGGGAGGGGACAGGGGTCTCCTACGAGCAGTACTTC
- | many | TRBJ2-3 | TRBV10-3 | CAISDRGDADTQYF | TGTGCCATCAGTGACAGGGGGGACGCAGATACGCAGTATTTT
- | - | TRBJ1-1 | TRBV12-3/TRBV12-4 | CASAQGYTEAFF | TGTGCCAGCGCTCAGGGTTACACTGAAGCTTTCTTT
TRBD1 | many | TRBJ1-5 | TRBV20-1 | CSADGTDNQPQHF | TGCAGTGCTGACGGGACAGATAATCAGCCCCAGCATTTT
- | many | TRBJ2-1 | TRBV29-1 | CSVAPQFF | TGCAGCGTTGCACCGCAGTTCTTC
- | few | TRBJ2-7 | TRBV20-1 | CSARDPGLAYEQYF | TGCAGTGCTAGAGACCCCGGACTTGCCTACGAGCAGTACTTC
- | - | TRBJ1-1 | TRBV7-9 | CASSPKTVRRNAEAFF | TGTGCCAGCAGCCCGAAGACAGTTAGGAGGAACGCTGAAGCTTTCTTT
TRBD2 | - | TRBJ2-3 | TRBV25-1 | CASAGTSDADTQYF | TGTGCCAGCGCCGGGACTAGCGACGCAGATACGCAGTATTTT
- | - | TRBJ1-6 | TRBV11-2 | CASSTVNLGDNSPLHF | TGTGCCAGCAGCACCGTTAATCTTGGGGATAATTCACCCCTCCACTTT
TRBD1 | - | TRBJ2-7 | TRBV20-1 | CSAGGTGVSYEQYF | TGCAGTGCCGGGGGGACAGGGGTTTCCTACGAGCAGTACTTC
- | few | TRBJ2-3 | TRBV20-1 | CSAAVTGRADTQYF | TGCAGTGCGGCAGTCACGGGGCGTGCAGATACGCAGTATTTT
- | few | TRBJ1-5 | TRBV4-1 | CASSQDTQFNQPQHF | TGCGCCAGCAGCCAAGATACCCAGTTCAATCAGCCCCAGCATTTT
TRBD2 | - | TRBJ2-6 | TRBV3-1 | CASSQIGSGVSNVLTF | TGTGCCAGCAGCCAAATCGGAAGCGGGGTGTCCAACGTCCTGACTTTC
- | - | TRBJ1-4 | TRBV20-1 | CSARDPLNEKLFF | TGCAGTGCTAGAGATCCCCTTAATGAAAAACTGTTTTTT
TRBD2 | few | TRBJ2-1 | TRBV11-1 | CASSLALEASGGAVSYNEQFF | TGTGCCAGCAGCTTAGCGCTTGAGGCTAGCGGGGGGGCCGTCTCCTACAATGAGCAGTTCTTC
- | few | TRBJ1-6 | TRBV7-2 | CASSFVGQLRPLHF | TGTGCCAGCAGCTTCGTCGGACAGCTAAGACCCCTCCACTTT
- | many | TRBJ2-7 | TRBV20-1 | CSARVGRGGYEQYF | TGCAGTGCTAGAGTTGGAAGGGGAGGATACGAGCAGTACTTC
- | - | TRBJ1-2 | TRBV5-1 | CASSPGQSSGYTF | TGCGCCAGCAGCCCCGGTCAATCCAGCGGCTACACCTTC
TRBD2 | few | TRBJ2-1 | TRBV9 | CASSVGLAGGQNEQFF | TGTGCCAGCAGCGTAGGACTAGCGGGGGGGCAAAATGAGCAGTTCTTC
TRBD2 | few | TRBJ2-3 | TRBV2 | CANSGDTDTQYF | TGTGCCAATAGCGGGGACACAGATACGCAGTATTTT
TRBD2 | - | TRBJ2-1 | TRBV10-3 | CAVSESGGAFDEQFF | TGTGCCGTCAGTGAAAGCGGGGGGGCCTTCGATGAGCAGTTCTTC
- | few | TRBJ1-1 | TRBV29-1 | CSALGDFSEAFF | TGCAGCGCTCTAGGGGACTTCTCTGAAGCTTTCTTT
TRBD2 | few | TRBJ2-1 | TRBV7-2 | CASSYPSGGKGNEQFF | TGTGCCAGCAGCTATCCTAGCGGGGGGAAAGGCAATGAGCAGTTCTTC
- | - | TRBJ2-2 | TRBV4-1 | CASSPGLVTGELFF | TGCGCCAGCAGCCCAGGGTTGGTCACCGGGGAGCTGTTTTTT
- | many | TRBJ2-7 | TRBV29-1 | CSVESSSSYEQYF | TGCAGCGTTGAAAGTTCTAGCAGCTACGAGCAGTACTTC
- | many | TRBJ2-1 | TRBV4-1 | CASSQGIYGEQFF | TGCGCCAGCAGCCAAGGGATATATGGTGAGCAGTTCTTC
TRBD2 | - | TRBJ2-7 | TRBV14 | CASAASGLWGYEQYF | TGTGCCTCAGCAGCCTCGGGACTATGGGGTTACGAGCAGTACTTC
TRBD1 | - | TRBJ2-1 | TRBV27 | CASRPTGIYNEQFF | TGTGCCAGCAGGCCGACAGGGATTTACAATGAGCAGTTCTTC
- | few | TRBJ1-2 | TRBV20-1 | CSAAGESYGYTF | TGCAGTGCCGCTGGGGAGTCCTATGGCTACACCTTC
- | - | TRBJ2-7 | TRBV20-1 | CSAIPGTATYEQYF | TGCAGTGCTATCCCCGGGACGGCTACCTACGAGCAGTACTTC
- | few | TRBJ1-4 | TRBV7-2 | CASSLRQRATNEKLFF | TGTGCCAGCAGCCTACGACAGAGAGCAACTAATGAAAAACTGTTTTTT
- | - | TRBJ1-1 | TRBV6-1 | CASVNPPEAFF | TGTGCCAGCGTCAATCCCCCTGAAGCTTTCTTT
TRBD1 | few | TRBJ2-7 | TRBV6-1 | CASDSGDRVYEQYF | TGTGCCAGCGATTCCGGGGACAGGGTCTACGAGCAGTACTTC
- | few | TRBJ2-7 | TRBV20-1 | CSAKQGFYEQYF | TGCAGTGCAAAACAGGGATTCTACGAGCAGTACTTC
- | few | TRBJ1-2 | TRBV4-1 | CASSQSNSVTPGYYGYTF | TGCGCCAGCAGCCAATCAAACTCGGTGACACCTGGGTACTATGGCTACACCTTC
- | once | TRBJ2-2 | TRBV15 | CATSRDSGLTPDTGELFF | TGTGCCACCAGCAGAGATTCGGGCCTTACCCCGGACACCGGGGAGCTGTTTTTT
TRBD2 | few | TRBJ2-5 | TRBV30 | CAWSGGTSGLQETQYF | TGTGCCTGGAGTGGTGGGACTAGCGGCCTCCAAGAGACCCAGTACTTC
- | few | TRBJ2-1 | TRBV20-1 | CSAPGPFYNEQFF | TGCAGTGCTCCTGGGCCTTTCTACAATGAGCAGTTCTTC
- | - | TRBJ2-1 | TRBV30 | CAGLFPGLNEQFF | TGTGCCGGCCTATTTCCGGGGCTCAATGAGCAGTTCTTC
- | - | TRBJ1-2 | TRBV25-1 | CASVGGGADYGYTF | TGTGCCAGCGTAGGTGGGGGGGCGGACTATGGCTACACCTTC
- | - | TRBJ1-5 | TRBV27 | CASSPIGPYSNQPQHF | TGTGCCAGCAGTCCGATCGGTCCTTATAGCAATCAGCCCCAGCATTTT
TRBD1 | - | TRBJ1-1 | TRBV7-9 | CASSVSLPVAGGGPFF | TGTGCCAGCAGCGTTTCGCTTCCCGTGGCAGGGGGTGGACCTTTCTTT
- | - | TRBJ2-3 | TRBV12-3/TRBV12-4 | CASSSPRDTLSDTQYF | TGTGCCAGCAGTTCACCCCGGGACACCCTTTCAGATACGCAGTATTTT
TRBD2 | - | TRBJ2-7 | TRBV20-1 | CSARDWGGDYEQYF | TGCAGTGCTAGAGATTGGGGAGGGGACTACGAGCAGTACTTC
- | many | TRBJ1-2 | TRBV20-1 | CSARDTGPTNYGYTF | TGCAGTGCTAGAGATACAGGTCCTACTAACTATGGCTACACCTTC
TRBD2 | - | TRBJ2-5 | TRBV20-1 | CSARFSGRVKQETQYF | TGCAGTGCTAGGTTTAGCGGGAGGGTGAAACAAGAGACCCAGTACTTC
TRBD1 | - | TRBJ2-7 | TRBV27 | CASGQESSYEQYF | TGTGCCAGCGGACAGGAAAGCTCCTACGAGCAGTACTTC
TRBD1 | - | TRBJ1-5 | TRBV28 | CASSPGGARVAQHF | TGTGCCAGCAGCCCAGGGGGCGCGAGGGTAGCCCAGCATTTT
TRBD2 | many | TRBJ2-3 | TRBV10-3 | CAISASGGRPSSTDTQYF | TGTGCCATCAGTGCAAGCGGGGGGCGACCGTCTAGCACAGATACGCAGTATTTT
- | - | TRBJ2-1 | TRBV27 | CASSPFTGSRNEQFF | TGTGCCAGCAGTCCCTTTACAGGGTCCCGCAATGAGCAGTTCTTC
TRBD1 | few | TRBJ1-2 | TRBV29-1 | CSAIDRVYYGYTF | TGCAGCGCTATCGACAGGGTCTACTATGGCTACACCTTC
TRBD2 | - | TRBJ2-1 | TRBV3-1 | CASSQEVAGDRALTYNEQFF | TGTGCCAGCAGCCAAGAGGTAGCGGGAGATCGGGCCCTAACCTACAATGAGCAGTTCTTC